Listed below are T cell receptor beta chains from one sample, sequenced in a study of blood T cell repertoires in COVID-19. The data were produced by immunoSEQ multiplex PCR, yet TCRdb's version contains in-frame clones alone and is incomplete. The sample shows approximately 190,000 clones, 80% of them seen only once. The sequencing sample was made of peripheral blood. These TCRs come from a man aged 55-75 years with acute or convalescent COVID-19. Each CDR3 is given with its conserved first and last residue.

V	J	CDR3
TRBV19	TRBJ2-1	CASSRQGASYNEQFF
TRBV7-3	TRBJ2-1	CASSFRGTTLNEQFF
TRBV4-3	TRBJ1-1	CASSQTGSTTEAFF
TRBV23-1	TRBJ1-1	CASRPGVMNTEAFF
TRBV6-1	TRBJ1-1	CASSDWGGRAEAFF
TRBV24-1	TRBJ2-3	CATSVGGTQYF
TRBV11-2	TRBJ2-1	CASSPRPTSGDYNEQFF
TRBV1	TRBJ2-1	CTSPTELPANEQFF
TRBV7-8	TRBJ2-1	CASSLDGGKYNEQFF
TRBV13	TRBJ1-1	CASSLGLGGTNTEAFF
TRBV5-1	TRBJ1-1	CASSLANTRRTEAFF
TRBV10-3	TRBJ1-5	CAISESPGGNQPQHF
TRBV6-5	TRBJ1-4	CASSTTAATNEKLFF
TRBV25-1	TRBJ1-6	CASSDYTYNSPLHF
TRBV19	TRBJ1-2	CASSIATELYGYTF
TRBV20-1	TRBJ1-1	CSALGQGKAFF
TRBV10-3	TRBJ2-3	CAIRGTASRSDTQYF
TRBV11-2	TRBJ2-7	CASSSTTPAYEQYF
TRBV21-1	TRBJ2-3	CASSKKKTVAEITSTDTQYF
TRBV11-2	TRBJ1-1	CASSTRRTEAFF
TRBV29-1	TRBJ1-5	CSVVTGPNQPQHF
TRBV7-2	TRBJ1-2	CASRGGPEHYGYTF
TRBV5-1	TRBJ2-7	CASSAHTGSYEQYF
TRBV5-6	TRBJ2-1	CASSQTSGLAGTYNEQFF
TRBV6-5	TRBJ1-5	CASSRDRGGQPQHF
TRBV10-2	TRBJ2-1	CARGGGGYNEQFF
TRBV28	TRBJ1-1	CASSQQGVDTEAFF
TRBV3-1/TRBV3-2	TRBJ1-6	CASTQSGQPSPLHF
TRBV12-3/TRBV12-4	TRBJ2-1	CASSSGLAVEQFF
TRBV30	TRBJ1-5	CAWSVGGNQPQHF